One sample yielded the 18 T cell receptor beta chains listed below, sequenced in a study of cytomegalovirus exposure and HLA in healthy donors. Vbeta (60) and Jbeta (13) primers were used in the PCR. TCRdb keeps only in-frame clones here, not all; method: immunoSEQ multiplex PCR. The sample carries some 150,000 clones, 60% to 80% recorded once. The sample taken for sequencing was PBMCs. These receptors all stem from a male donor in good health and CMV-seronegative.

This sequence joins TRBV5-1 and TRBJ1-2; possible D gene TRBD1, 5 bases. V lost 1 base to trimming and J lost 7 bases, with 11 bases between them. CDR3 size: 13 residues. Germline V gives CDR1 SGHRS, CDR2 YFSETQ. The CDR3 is CASSLWGGGGYTF. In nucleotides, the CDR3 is TGCGCCAGCAGCTTGTGGGGCGGCGGTGGCTACACCTTC.

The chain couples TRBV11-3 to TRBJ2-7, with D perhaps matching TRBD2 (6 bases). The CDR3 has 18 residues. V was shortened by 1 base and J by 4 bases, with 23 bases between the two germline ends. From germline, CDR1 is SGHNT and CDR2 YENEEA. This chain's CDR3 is CASSLVPARGSQQYEQYF. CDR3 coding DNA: TGTGCCAGCAGCTTAGTCCCGGCCCGGGGGAGCCAGCAGTACGAGCAGTACTTC. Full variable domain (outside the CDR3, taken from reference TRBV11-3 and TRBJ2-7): EAGVVQSPRYKIIEKKQPVAFWCNPISGHNTLYWYLQNLGQGPELLIRYENEEAVDDSQLPKDRFSAERLKGVDSTLKIQPAELGDSAVYLCASSLVPARGSQQYEQYFGPGTRLTVT.

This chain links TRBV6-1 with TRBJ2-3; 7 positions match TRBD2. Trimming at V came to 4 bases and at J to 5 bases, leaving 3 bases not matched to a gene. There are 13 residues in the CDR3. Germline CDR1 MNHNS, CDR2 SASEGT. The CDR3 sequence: CASSATSQDTQYF. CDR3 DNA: TGTGCCAGCAGTGCGACTAGCCAAGATACGCAGTATTTT.

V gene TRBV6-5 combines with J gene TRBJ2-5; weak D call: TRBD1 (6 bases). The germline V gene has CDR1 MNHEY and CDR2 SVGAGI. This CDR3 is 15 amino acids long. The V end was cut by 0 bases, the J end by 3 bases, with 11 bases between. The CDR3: CASSYSYRQEETQYF. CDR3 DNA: TGTGCCAGCAGTTACTCCTACCGACAGGAAGAGACCCAGTACTTC.

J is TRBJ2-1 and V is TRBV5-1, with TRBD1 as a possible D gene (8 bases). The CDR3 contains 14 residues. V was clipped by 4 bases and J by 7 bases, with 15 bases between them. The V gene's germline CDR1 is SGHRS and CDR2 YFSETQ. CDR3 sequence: CASSAGQGGNEQFF. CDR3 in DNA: TGCGCCAGCAGCGCCGGACAGGGAGGGAATGAGCAGTTCTTC.

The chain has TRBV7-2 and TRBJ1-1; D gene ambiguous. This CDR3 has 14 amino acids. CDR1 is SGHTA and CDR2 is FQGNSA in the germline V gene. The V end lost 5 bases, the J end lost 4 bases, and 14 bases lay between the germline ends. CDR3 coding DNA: TGTGCCAGCAGCGAGGTCGCGTCGGGCACTGAAGCTTTCTTT. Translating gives CASSEVASGTEAFF.

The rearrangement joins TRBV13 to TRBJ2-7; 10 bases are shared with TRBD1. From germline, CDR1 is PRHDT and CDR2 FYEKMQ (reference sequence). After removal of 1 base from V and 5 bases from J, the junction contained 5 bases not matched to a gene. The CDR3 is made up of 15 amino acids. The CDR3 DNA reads TGTGCCAGCAGCTTAGAGGGACAGGGGCTCCACGAGCAGTACTTC. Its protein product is CASSLEGQGLHEQYF. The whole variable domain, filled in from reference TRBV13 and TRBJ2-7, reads AAGVIQSPRHLIKEKRETATLKCYPIPRHDTVYWYQQGPGQDPQFLISFYEKMQSDKGSIPDRFSAQQFSDYHSELNMSSLELGDSALYFCASSLEGQGLHEQYFGPGTRLTVT.

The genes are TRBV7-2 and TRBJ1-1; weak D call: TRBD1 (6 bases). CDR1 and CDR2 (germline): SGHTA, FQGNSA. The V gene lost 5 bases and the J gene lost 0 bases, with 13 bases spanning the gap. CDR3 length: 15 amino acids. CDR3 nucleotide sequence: TGTGCCAGCAGCCCCCAACAGGGCTTGAACACTGAAGCTTTCTTT. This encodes CASSPQQGLNTEAFF.

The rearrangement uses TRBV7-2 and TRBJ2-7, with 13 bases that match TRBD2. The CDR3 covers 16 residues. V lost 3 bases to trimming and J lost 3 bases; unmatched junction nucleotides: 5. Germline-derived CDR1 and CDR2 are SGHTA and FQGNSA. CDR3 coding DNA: TGTGCCAGCAGCTTTAGTGGGACTAGCGGGAACTACGAGCAGTACTTC. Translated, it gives CASSFSGTSGNYEQYF.

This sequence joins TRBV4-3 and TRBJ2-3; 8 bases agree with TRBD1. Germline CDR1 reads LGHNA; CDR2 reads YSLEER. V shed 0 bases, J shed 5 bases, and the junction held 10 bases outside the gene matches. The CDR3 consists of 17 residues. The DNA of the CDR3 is TGCGCCAGCAGCCAAGATCTATACAGGGGGATGGTAGATACGCAGTATTTT. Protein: CASSQDLYRGMVDTQYF.

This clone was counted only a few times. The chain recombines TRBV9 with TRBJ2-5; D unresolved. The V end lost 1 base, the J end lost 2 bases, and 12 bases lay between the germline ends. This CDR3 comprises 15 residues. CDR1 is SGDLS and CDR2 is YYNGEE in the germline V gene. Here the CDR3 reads CASSVSWASQETQYF. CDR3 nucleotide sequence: TGTGCCAGCAGCGTATCCTGGGCATCTCAAGAGACCCAGTACTTC.

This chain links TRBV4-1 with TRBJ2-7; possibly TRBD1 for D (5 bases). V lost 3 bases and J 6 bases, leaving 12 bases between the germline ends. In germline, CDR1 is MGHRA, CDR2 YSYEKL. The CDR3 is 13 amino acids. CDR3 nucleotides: TGCGCCAGCAGCCACCCAGGGTACTCCGAGCAGTACTTC. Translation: CASSHPGYSEQYF.

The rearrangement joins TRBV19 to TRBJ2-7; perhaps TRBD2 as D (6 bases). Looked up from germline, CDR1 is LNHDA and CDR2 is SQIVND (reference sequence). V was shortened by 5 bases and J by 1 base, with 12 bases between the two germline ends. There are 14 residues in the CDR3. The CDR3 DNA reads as TGTGCCAGTAGTCCGGGACTGGCATCCTACGAGCAGTACTTC. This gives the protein CASSPGLASYEQYF.

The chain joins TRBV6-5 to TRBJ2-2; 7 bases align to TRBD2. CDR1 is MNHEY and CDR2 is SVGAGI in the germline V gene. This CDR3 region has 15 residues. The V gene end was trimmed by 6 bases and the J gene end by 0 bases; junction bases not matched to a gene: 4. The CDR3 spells CASRPRGANTGELFF. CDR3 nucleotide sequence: TGTGCCAGCAGACCCCGGGGGGCGAACACCGGGGAGCTGTTTTTT.

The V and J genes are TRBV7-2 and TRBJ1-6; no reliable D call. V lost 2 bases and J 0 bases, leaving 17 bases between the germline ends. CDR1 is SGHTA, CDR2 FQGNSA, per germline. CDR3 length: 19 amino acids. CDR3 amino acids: CASSLRQPLMSSYNSPLHF. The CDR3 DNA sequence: TGTGCCAGCAGCTTACGTCAACCTCTTATGAGCTCCTATAATTCACCCCTCCACTTT. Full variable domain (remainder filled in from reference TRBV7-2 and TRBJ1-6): GAGVSQSPSNKVTEKGKDVELRCDPISGHTALYWYRQSLGQGLEFLIYFQGNSAPDKSGLPSDRFSAERTGGSVSTLTIQRTQQEDSAVYLCASSLRQPLMSSYNSPLHFGNGTRLTVT.

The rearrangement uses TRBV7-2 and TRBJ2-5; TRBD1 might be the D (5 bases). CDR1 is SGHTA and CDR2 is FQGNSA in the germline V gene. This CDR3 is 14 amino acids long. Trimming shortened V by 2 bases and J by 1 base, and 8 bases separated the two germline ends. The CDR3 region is CASSLTGVQETQYF. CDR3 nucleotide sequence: TGTGCCAGCAGCTTAACAGGCGTCCAAGAGACCCAGTACTTC. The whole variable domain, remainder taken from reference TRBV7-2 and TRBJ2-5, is GAGVSQSPSNKVTEKGKDVELRCDPISGHTALYWYRQSLGQGLEFLIYFQGNSAPDKSGLPSDRFSAERTGGSVSTLTIQRTQQEDSAVYLCASSLTGVQETQYFGPGTRLLVL.

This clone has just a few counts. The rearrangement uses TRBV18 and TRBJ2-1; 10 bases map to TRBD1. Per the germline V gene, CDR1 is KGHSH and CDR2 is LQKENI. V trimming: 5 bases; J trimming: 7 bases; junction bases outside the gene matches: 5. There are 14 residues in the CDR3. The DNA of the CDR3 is TGTGCCAGCTCAAATCGACAGGGGGCGAATGAGCAGTTCTTC. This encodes CASSNRQGANEQFF.

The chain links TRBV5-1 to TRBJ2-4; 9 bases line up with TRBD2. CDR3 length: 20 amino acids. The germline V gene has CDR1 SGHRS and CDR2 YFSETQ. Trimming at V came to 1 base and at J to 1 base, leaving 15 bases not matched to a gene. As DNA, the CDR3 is TGCGCCAGCAGCTTGACTGCGTATCCAGGCGGGAGGGTGGCCAAAAACATTCAGTACTTC. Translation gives CASSLTAYPGGRVAKNIQYF.